This T cell receptor beta chain was observed in a study of blood T cell repertoires in COVID-19. About the research overall: Some COVID-19 samples were acute and others convalescent; all came from the United States, Italy and Spain. Sources were T cells, B-cell-depleted T cells, or PBMCs; the material itself was cDNA or gDNA.

The repertoire was sequenced with immunoSEQ multiplex PCR; TCRdb's copy has only in-frame clones and lacks some. The table includes approximately 90,000 clones, around 90% detected once. Germline V lookup: CDR1 MDHEN, CDR2 SYDVKM. Trimming cost V 2 bases and J 5 bases; bases outside gene matches: 15. The CDR3 is 18 amino acids. The chain is built from TRBV28 and TRBJ2-1; TRBD1 matches 7 bases. The sample consisted of peripheral blood. This clonotype was obtained from a woman in her seventies with acute or convalescent COVID-19. CDR3 in amino acids: CASSLNVWGTAFNNEQFF. CDR3 DNA: TGTGCCAGCAGTTTAAATGTTTGGGGGACAGCGTTCAACAATGAGCAGTTCTTC.